This T cell receptor (beta chain) was obtained from a study of T cell changes during pregnancy in multiple sclerosis. V lost 2 bases to trimming and J lost 5 bases; unmatched junction nucleotides: 17. The CDR3 runs 19 residues. Germline V lookup: CDR1 MDHEN, CDR2 SYDVKM. Only in-frame clones appear in the TCRdb table, and some are missing; sequencing was by immunoSEQ multiplex PCR. The sample carries some 140,000 clones, about 96% recorded once. Material: peripheral blood, obtained after pregnancy. The chain links TRBV28 to TRBJ2-1; 8 positions match TRBD1. This receptor was identified in a female donor with multiple sclerosis, enrolled in a pregnancy study. The CDR3 is CASSLGVSAGTGGNNEQFF. Here the CDR3 DNA reads TGTGCCAGCAGTTTAGGCGTTTCAGCCGGGACAGGAGGGAACAATGAGCAGTTCTTC.